This entry lists 28 T cell receptor beta chains sequenced from one sample in a study of shared clonotypes between healthy human individuals. CD45RO-negative CD8 cells positively selected for CCR7 made up the naive population, which excluded terminally differentiated effector memory CD45RA+ cells. Some clones are missing from TCRdb's copy, which holds only in-frame ones; the method was immunoSEQ multiplex PCR. The table lists roughly 650,000 clones, approximately 96% of them singletons. Sequencing was performed on naive CD8+ T cells sorted from blood. These receptors all come from a woman in her 30s in good health.

This rearrangement joins TRBV7-9 to TRBJ1-1; possible D gene TRBD1, 5 bases. This CDR3 has 14 amino acids. The ends were cut back, 5 bases at V and 4 bases at J, with 14 bases in the middle. Germline V gene sequence: CDR1 SEHNR, CDR2 FQNEAQ (reference sequence). In nucleotides, the CDR3 is TGTGCCAGCAGCCTGACAGTCTCAGGCACTGAAGCTTTCTTT. As protein: CASSLTVSGTEAFF.

This sequence joins TRBV27 and TRBJ2-7; the D is unclear. The CDR3 loop spans 16 amino acids. Per germline, CDR1 MNHEY and CDR2 SMNVEV (reference sequence). V was pared by 4 bases and J by 0 bases, with 16 bases between. CDR3 nucleotide sequence: TGTGCCAGCAGTTACTCAACCGGGTCCTTCTCCTACGAGCAGTACTTC. Encoded protein: CASSYSTGSFSYEQYF.

CDR3 sequence reads: CASSLDGQGIYGYTF. The CDR3, as DNA: TGCGCCAGCAGCTTGGACGGACAGGGAATCTATGGCTACACCTTC. The chain is built from TRBV5-1 and TRBJ1-2; 8 bases fit TRBD1. The CDR3 spans 15 residues. Looked up from germline, CDR1 is SGHRS and CDR2 is YFSETQ. V lost 0 bases, J lost 4 bases, and 5 bases stayed unmatched.

This sequence joins TRBV28 and TRBJ2-5; D not resolved. TRBJ2-7 matches the DNA end more closely, so the J call is doubtful. Germline assignment: CDR1 MDHEN and CDR2 SYDVKM. The CDR3 extends over 15 amino acids. The CDR3 sequence is CASSLLPVATYEQYF. The CDR3, as DNA: TGTGCCAGCAGTTTATTGCCCGTCGCCACCTACGAGCAGTACTTC.

The chain recombines TRBV4-1 with TRBJ1-1; D is possibly TRBD1 (6 bases). The V gene's germline CDR1 is MGHRA and CDR2 YSYEKL. V lost 4 bases and J 3 bases, leaving 18 bases between the germline ends. The CDR3 runs to 16 residues. Here the CDR3 DNA reads TGCGCCAGCAGCCCCTCTCGGGGGACAAGGGACACTGAAGCTTTCTTT. This sequence encodes CASSPSRGTRDTEAFF.

The chain couples TRBV13 to TRBJ2-2; the match to TRBD2 covers 12 bases. Trimming took 5 bases from V and 0 from J; bases not matched to a gene: 4. The CDR3 is 17 amino acids. Germline-derived CDR1 and CDR2 are PRHDT and FYEKMQ (reference sequence). In DNA form, the CDR3 reads TGTGCCAGCAGCCTTAGACTAGCGGGAGCGAACACCGGGGAGCTGTTTTTT. Residues: CASSLRLAGANTGELFF.

The chain has TRBV27 and TRBJ2-7; D ambiguous. The CDR3 contains 14 residues. Germline loops: CDR1 MNHEY, CDR2 SMNVEV (reference sequence). V was shortened by 5 bases and J by 3 bases, with 14 bases between the two germline ends. The CDR3 here is CASSEDSGYYEQYF. Here the CDR3 DNA reads TGTGCCAGCAGTGAAGATTCAGGTTACTACGAGCAGTACTTC.

The genes are TRBV10-3 and TRBJ2-7, with a weak D call TRBD1 (6 bases). The CDR3 has 14 amino acids. Between the trimmed V and J ends, which lost 6 bases and 6 bases, there was a span of 18 bases. Germline V gene sequence: CDR1 ENHRY, CDR2 SYGVKD. The CDR3 here is CAISPTGDVPEQYF. CDR3 bases: TGTGCCATCAGCCCGACAGGCGATGTCCCCGAGCAGTACTTC.

The V call is TRBV28, the J call TRBJ2-7; TRBD2 might be the D (6 bases). CDR1 and CDR2 (germline): MDHEN, SYDVKM. The V end lost 4 bases, the J end lost 0 bases, and 10 bases lay between the germline ends. The CDR3 sequence is 14 residues long. This CDR3 is CASSWASASYEQYF. In nucleotides, the CDR3 is TGTGCCAGCAGTTGGGCTAGCGCCTCCTACGAGCAGTACTTC.

The V call is TRBV6-5, the J call TRBJ1-1; D gene unclear. Trimming pared 6 bases from V and 4 bases from J, leaving 12 bases between. This CDR3 is built from 13 residues. Germline V gene lookup returns CDR1 MNHEY and CDR2 SVGAGI. CDR3: CASSLGPGTEAFF. In DNA, the CDR3 is TGTGCCAGCAGCCTCGGTCCGGGCACTGAAGCTTTCTTT.

V and J are TRBV5-4 and TRBJ2-1; 7 bases are shared with TRBD2. Per the germline V gene, CDR1 is SGHNT and CDR2 is YYREEE (reference sequence). The CDR3 is 16 residues long. J was trimmed by 2 bases and V by 0 bases; bases with no gene match: 5. The CDR3 DNA follows: TGTGCCAGCAGCTTGGCCGGGGACTATCCCTACAATGAGCAGTTCTTC. This codes for CASSLAGDYPYNEQFF.

This chain uses TRBV12-5 with TRBJ2-5; D is undetermined. CDR3 size: 20 residues. V gave up 2 bases and J gave up 1 base, with 26 bases separating them. The germline V gene has CDR1 LGHNT and CDR2 FRNRAP. The CDR3 loop reads CASGLLTPLPAGPPQETQYF. In nucleotides, the CDR3 is TGTGCTAGTGGTTTGTTAACTCCCCTGCCTGCCGGTCCGCCCCAAGAGACCCAGTACTTC.

The rearrangement uses TRBV5-6 and TRBJ1-3; tentatively, D is TRBD1 (6 bases). The length of the CDR3 is 15 residues. Germline assignment: CDR1 SGHDT and CDR2 YYEEEE. Trimming took 4 bases from V and 3 from J, leaving 14 bases between them. In DNA form, the CDR3 reads TGTGCCAGCAGCCCAAATACAGGGTATGGAAACACCATATATTTT. It yields the protein CASSPNTGYGNTIYF.

This sequence joins TRBV28 and TRBJ2-7, with TRBD2 matching over 12 bases. The CDR3 is 23 amino acids. The V segment lost 3 bases and the J segment 6 bases; nucleotides outside the gene matches: 30. Germline V CDR1 and CDR2: MDHEN, SYDVKM. The chain's CDR3 is CASSFLRTSGRNPPRRRKTEQYF. The CDR3, as DNA: TGTGCCAGCAGTTTTTTACGTACTAGCGGGAGGAACCCACCTCGACGGAGAAAAACCGAGCAGTACTTC. Supplemented by reference TRBV28 and TRBJ2-7, the full variable domain reads DVKVTQSSRYLVKRTGEKVFLECVQDMDHENMFWYRQDPGLGLRLIYFSYDVKMKEKGDIPEGYSVSREKKERFSLILESASTNQTSMYLCASSFLRTSGRNPPRRRKTEQYFGPGTRLTVT.

The chain is built from TRBV20-1 and TRBJ2-3; D not certain. V lost 6 bases, J lost 8 bases, and 9 bases lay in between. The CDR3 runs to 10 residues. Germline V CDR1 and CDR2: DFQATT, SNEGSKA (reference sequence). CDR3 bases: TGCAGTGCCCGCGGAGCTACGCAGTATTTT. This sequence encodes CSARGATQYF.

This rearrangement joins TRBV13 to TRBJ2-2; TRBD2 might be the D (6 bases). V shed 5 bases and J shed 5 bases, with 18 bases lying between them. The V gene's germline CDR1 is PRHDT and CDR2 FYEKMQ (reference sequence). The CDR3 length is 16 residues. CDR3 in DNA: TGTGCCAGCAGCACGGGAGACTGGGGAAATACCGGGGAGCTGTTTTTT. It is translated as CASSTGDWGNTGELFF.

This clone was seen a single time. The J gene is TRBJ2-7, the V gene TRBV29-1; D tentatively fits TRBD1 or TRBD2 (5 bases each). Trimming pared 0 bases from V and 3 bases from J, leaving 12 bases between. In germline, CDR1 is SQVTM, CDR2 ANQGSEA. The CDR3 runs to 14 residues. CDR3 coding DNA: TGCAGCGTTGAAGAAGGGGACGGAGGCTACGAGCAGTACTTC. Translating it yields CSVEEGDGGYEQYF.

The chain uses TRBV28 and TRBJ2-7; TRBD2 agrees at 10 bases. Germline lookup yields CDR1 MDHEN and CDR2 SYDVKM. Germline trimming cut 3 bases from V and 7 bases from J; bases unmatched to any gene: 18. The CDR3 runs 18 residues. The CDR3 loop reads CASSFQFSGLAGAREQYF. The CDR3 nucleotides read TGTGCCAGCAGTTTTCAATTTTCCGGGCTAGCGGGAGCGAGAGAGCAGTACTTC.

This clone was recorded once. CDR3 sequence reads: CASRKQGIYGYTF. DNA for the CDR3: TGTGCCAGCAGAAAACAGGGTATATATGGCTACACCTTC. The chain uses TRBV11-2 and TRBJ1-2, with TRBD1 as a possible D gene (6 bases). There are 13 residues in the CDR3. V was cut by 6 bases and J by 5 bases, with 13 bases left in between. Germline assignment: CDR1 SGHAT and CDR2 FQNNGV. Looking up the rest from reference TRBV11-2 and TRBJ1-2 gives the full variable domain: EAGVAQSPRYKIIEKRQSVAFWCNPISGHATLYWYQQILGQGPKLLIQFQNNGVVDDSQLPKDRFSAERLKGVDSTLKIQPAKLEDSAVYLCASRKQGIYGYTFGSGTRLTVV.

J is TRBJ2-7 and V is TRBV5-6; D tentatively reads TRBD1 or TRBD2 (5 bases each). V was clipped by 4 bases and J by 3 bases, with 20 bases between them. CDR3 length equals 16 residues. Germline CDR1 SGHDT, CDR2 YYEEEE. CDR3 sequence: CASSPATGPRHYEQYF. CDR3 nucleotides: TGTGCCAGCAGCCCGGCGACGGGACCTCGTCACTACGAGCAGTACTTC.

The chain links TRBV7-3 to TRBJ2-3; TRBD1 might be the D (6 bases). The germline V gene encodes CDR1 SGHTA and CDR2 FQGTGA. The CDR3 has 15 amino acids. Between the trimmed V and J ends, which lost 5 bases and 2 bases, there was a span of 14 bases. The CDR3 DNA sequence: TGTGCCAGCAGCGTCACAGGGACCCACACAGATACGCAGTATTTT. It yields the protein CASSVTGTHTDTQYF.

This clone was detected only a few times. This rearrangement joins TRBV29-1 to TRBJ1-1, with TRBD1 matching 7 bases. Per the germline V gene, CDR1 is SQVTM and CDR2 is ANQGSEA. CDR3 size: 13 residues. V lost 7 bases and J lost 0; bases outside the gene matches: 5. CDR3 residues: CSGTGVMNTEAFF. As DNA, the CDR3 is TGCAGCGGAACAGGGGTAATGAACACTGAAGCTTTCTTT.

V gene TRBV16 combines with J gene TRBJ1-1; D call uncertain. CDR3 length: 14 amino acids. Germline lookup yields CDR1 KGHSY and CDR2 FQNENV. Trimming stripped 0 bases from V and 2 bases from J, with 7 bases between. The CDR3 loop reads CASSQSATNTEAFF. CDR3 DNA sequence: TGTGCCAGCAGCCAATCAGCGACAAACACTGAAGCTTTCTTT.

This clone has only one observation. V and J are TRBV5-1 and TRBJ2-7; TRBD1 agrees at 7 bases. Germline CDR1 and CDR2: SGHRS and YFSETQ. V lost 5 bases and J lost 5; bases outside the gene matches: 13. The CDR3 runs to 15 residues. The CDR3 is CASRKTRDRTHEQYF. In DNA form, the CDR3 reads TGCGCCAGCAGAAAGACCCGGGACAGAACCCACGAGCAGTACTTC.

The chain carries TRBV7-2 and TRBJ1-1; unclear D gene. The CDR3 extends over 11 amino acids. The germline V and J ends were trimmed by 5 bases and 7 bases, with 8 bases remaining between them. Germline V lookup: CDR1 SGHTA, CDR2 FQGNSA. Written as DNA, the CDR3 is TGTGCCAGCAGCCGCGTGGGTGAAGCTTTCTTT. Translation: CASSRVGEAFF.

This chain connects TRBV28 to TRBJ2-7, with a possible D match to TRBD1 (6 bases). Trimming stripped 5 bases from V and 0 bases from J, with 29 bases between. CDR3 size: 20 residues. Germline CDR1 reads MDHEN; CDR2 reads SYDVKM. The CDR3 region is CASSPLSTGTRVSASYEQYF. Written as DNA, the CDR3 is TGTGCCAGCAGTCCTCTCAGTACAGGGACGAGGGTTTCGGCCTCCTACGAGCAGTACTTC.

This chain links TRBV14 with TRBJ2-5; TRBD2 is a possible D gene (5 bases). The germline CDR1 and CDR2 sequences are SGHDN and FVKESK. CDR3 length equals 15 residues. Deletions cut 0 bases from V and 2 bases from J, with 10 bases between. CDR3 coding DNA: TGTGCCAGCAGCCAAGATGAGGGCGGGCAAGAGACCCAGTACTTC. It translates to CASSQDEGGQETQYF. The full variable domain, its missing parts supplied by reference TRBV14 and TRBJ2-5, is EAGVTQFPSHSVIEKGQTVTLRCDPISGHDNLYWYRRVMGKEIKFLLHFVKESKQDESGMPNNRFLAERTGGTYSTLKVQPAELEDSGVYFCASSQDEGGQETQYFGPGTRLLVL.

This chain connects TRBV15 to TRBJ1-5, with 10 positions matching TRBD1. The CDR3 covers 15 residues. From germline, CDR1 is LNHNV and CDR2 YYDKDF (reference sequence). The junction had 3 bases not matched to a gene; V was cut back by 5 bases and J by 2 bases. The CDR3 nucleotides read TGTGCCACCAGCTTCGGGACAGGGGGCAATCAGCCCCAGCATTTT. This gives the protein CATSFGTGGNQPQHF.